This TCR beta chain was identified in a study of OX40 agonist ivuxolimab in advanced cancers. For the study in its entirety: Ivuxolimab was an agonistic, fully human IgG2 monoclonal antibody directed against OX40 (CD134), a costimulatory receptor. A male proportion of roughly 80% and a mean age of 60 years, ranging from roughly 23 to 85, were recorded for the dose-escalation cohort. Intravenous ivuxolimab was administered to patients every 2 weeks at six dose levels: 0.01, 0.1, 0.3, 1.5, 3 and 10 mg/kg. Prior anti-PD-1, anti-PD-L1 or anti-CTLA-4 therapy was permitted, and approximately 39% of dose-escalation patients had received checkpoint inhibitors. Among the roughly 52 dose-escalation patients, around 20 had hepatocellular carcinoma, approximately 15 melanoma, 9 renal cell carcinoma and 9 head and neck cancer. Partial responses occurred in three dose-escalation patients, of whom one had hepatocellular carcinoma and two had cutaneous melanoma. Peripheral TCRbeta sequencing aimed to test whether ivuxolimab altered TCR sequence diversity and caused clonal T-cell expansion. The paper describes the monotherapy dose-escalation part (N of about 52 patients) of the phase I trial of ivuxolimab.

Study-level results and caveats: After ivuxolimab, expanded clones were on average more numerous among CD8+ T cells than among CD4+ T cells. At doses of 0.1 to 3.0 mg/kg, clonal expansion of both CD4+ and CD8+ T cells in blood was seen between baseline and week 6. The antigen specificity of the clonally expanded peripheral T cells was not determined. In the 0.1-3.0 mg/kg groups, partial responders were among the patients with the lowest normalized peripheral clonal expansion, particularly in CD8+ T cells. Low levels of normalized T-cell clonal expansion were also seen in some nonresponding patients.

The junction shows trimming of 0 bases on V and 1 base on J, plus 7 bases between the germline ends. The CDR1 and CDR2 encoded by the germline V gene are SGDLS and YYNGEE. The CDR3 spans 14 residues, from the cysteine through the phenylalanine. Only the CDR3 region is kept as DNA, spanning 42 bases read in frame from base 1. The trial excluded patients who had a history of autoimmune disease or who were on systemic immunosuppression. Peripheral blood for TCR sequencing was collected from all dose cohorts at baseline, on cycle 4 day 1, and on cycle 7 day 1. Samples came from an open-label, multicenter, first-in-human phase I dose-escalation trial of ivuxolimab. Adults with locally advanced or metastatic head and neck squamous cell, hepatocellular, melanoma or renal cell carcinoma were enrolled in the trial. CD4+ and CD8+ T cells were sorted separately from peripheral blood before TCR sequencing. Regarding this clone: Its cognate antigen has yet to be identified. A clone one base away is much larger, so this may be a read error. At the DNA level, this CDR3 is encoded by other sequences in the same sample as well.

To sequence the TCRbeta CDR3 region, genomic DNA was isolated from the sorted cells. TCRbeta CDR3 regions were sequenced using the immunoSEQ Assay. Drawn from immuneACCESS, this table holds only the in-frame rearrangements with V and J called that TCRdb kept. Clones are partly lost; checked studies trace under half to an unresolved V gene and leave the rest unexplained. In all, the sample holds 70,000 to 95,000 clones, and under 90% of those were seen once. About 1.1% of the sample is in the top ten clones. The TCR originated in an adult with an advanced solid tumor such as melanoma, head and neck, liver or kidney cancer. The input for sequencing was CD4+ or CD8+ T cells sorted from blood, taken in a trial of the OX40 agonist ivuxolimab. This chain is built from TRBV9 and TRBJ1-1; no D segment can be confidently identified. The DNA sequence is TGTGCCAGCAGCGTAGCTCCCGAGAACACTGAAGCTTTCTTT. This is translated as CASSVAPENTEAFF.